Listed below are T cell receptor beta chains from one sample, sequenced in a study of OX40 agonist ivuxolimab in advanced cancers. Some clones are missing from TCRdb's copy, which holds only in-frame ones; the method was immunoSEQ multiplex PCR. The sample lists 23,000 or so clones, about 87% occurring once. Source: CD4+ or CD8+ T cells sorted from blood, taken in a trial of the OX40 agonist ivuxolimab. The receptor source for this set is an adult with an advanced solid tumor such as melanoma, head and neck, liver or kidney cancer. Each CDR3 is given with its conserved first and last residue. D genes are given only for firm matches. Where a row states a size, it is once, few, many or the class of an expanded clone; other rows omit it.

j_gene: TRBJ2-2; d_gene: TRBD2; v_gene: TRBV6-1; abundance: once; CDR3aa: CASSPLAVNTGELFF; CDR3nt: TGTGCCAGCAGTCCCCTAGCGGTGAACACCGGGGAGCTGTTTTTT
j_gene: TRBJ1-1; d_gene: TRBD1; v_gene: TRBV6-5; abundance: few; CDR3aa: CASSPDRAGTEAFF; CDR3nt: TGTGCCAGCAGCCCGGACAGGGCGGGCACTGAAGCTTTCTTT
j_gene: TRBJ2-6; d_gene: -; v_gene: TRBV6-6; abundance: once; CDR3aa: CASSSGANVLTF; CDR3nt: TGTGCCAGCAGTTCCGGGGCCAACGTCCTGACTTTC
j_gene: TRBJ2-7; d_gene: TRBD1; v_gene: TRBV9; abundance: -; CDR3aa: CASSANLDRGTYEQYF; CDR3nt: TGTGCCAGCAGCGCCAACCTGGACAGGGGGACTTACGAGCAGTACTTC
j_gene: TRBJ1-5; d_gene: -; v_gene: TRBV9; abundance: few; CDR3aa: CASSIAGGRDQPQHF; CDR3nt: TGTGCCAGCAGCATCGCGGGGGGGCGAGATCAGCCCCAGCATTTT
j_gene: TRBJ2-7; d_gene: TRBD2; v_gene: TRBV11-2; abundance: -; CDR3aa: CASSPGLAGGTYEQYF; CDR3nt: TGTGCCAGCAGCCCAGGACTAGCGGGGGGTACCTACGAGCAGTACTTC
j_gene: TRBJ1-5; d_gene: -; v_gene: TRBV2; abundance: -; CDR3aa: CASSEARDTPQHF; CDR3nt: TGTGCCAGCAGTGAAGCGAGGGACACTCCCCAGCATTTT
j_gene: TRBJ2-5; d_gene: -; v_gene: TRBV18; abundance: -; CDR3aa: CASSPRGETQYF; CDR3nt: TGTGCCAGCTCACCAAGGGGAGAGACCCAGTACTTC
j_gene: TRBJ1-1; d_gene: -; v_gene: TRBV6-1; abundance: -; CDR3aa: CASLGNTEAFF; CDR3nt: TGTGCCAGCTTAGGAAACACTGAAGCTTTCTTT
j_gene: TRBJ2-1; d_gene: TRBD2; v_gene: TRBV6-5; abundance: few; CDR3aa: CASSYGGLAGGYRFF; CDR3nt: TGTGCCAGCAGTTACGGGGGGCTAGCGGGAGGGTATAGGTTCTTC
j_gene: TRBJ1-3; d_gene: -; v_gene: TRBV29-1; abundance: -; CDR3aa: CSVDLGSGNTIYF; CDR3nt: TGCAGCGTTGATTTGGGCTCTGGAAACACCATATATTTT